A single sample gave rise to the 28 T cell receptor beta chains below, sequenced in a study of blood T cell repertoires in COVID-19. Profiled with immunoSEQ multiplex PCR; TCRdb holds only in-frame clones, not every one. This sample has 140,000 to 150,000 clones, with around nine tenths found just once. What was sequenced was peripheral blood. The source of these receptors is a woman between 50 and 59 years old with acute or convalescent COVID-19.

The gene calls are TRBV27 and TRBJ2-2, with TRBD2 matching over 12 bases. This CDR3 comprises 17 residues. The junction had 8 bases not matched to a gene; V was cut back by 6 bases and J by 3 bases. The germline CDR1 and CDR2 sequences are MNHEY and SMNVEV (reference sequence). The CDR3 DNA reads TGTGCCAGCAGGAGTCTAGCGGGGGGGCCCGACACCGGGGAGCTGTTTTTT. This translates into CASRSLAGGPDTGELFF.

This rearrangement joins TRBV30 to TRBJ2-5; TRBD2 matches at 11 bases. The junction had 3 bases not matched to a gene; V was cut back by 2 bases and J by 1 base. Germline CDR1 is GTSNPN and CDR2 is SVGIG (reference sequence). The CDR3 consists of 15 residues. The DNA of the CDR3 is TGTGCCTGGAGTCCGGGACTAGCGGCCCAAGAGACCCAGTACTTC. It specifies CAWSPGLAAQETQYF.

The CDR3 protein is CAWSEGHSNQPQHF. The CDR3 region has the DNA TGTGCCTGGAGTGAAGGACATAGCAATCAGCCCCAGCATTTT. The J gene is TRBJ1-5, the V gene TRBV30; D may be TRBD1 (5 bases). From germline, CDR1 is GTSNPN and CDR2 SVGIG (reference sequence). V lost 1 base to trimming and J lost 0 bases, with 7 bases between them. This CDR3 has 14 amino acids.

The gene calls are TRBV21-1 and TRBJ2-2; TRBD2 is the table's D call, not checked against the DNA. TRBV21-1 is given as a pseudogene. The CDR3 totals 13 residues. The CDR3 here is CASTLPPIRELFF. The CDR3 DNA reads TGTGCCAGCACTCTACCCCCTATAAGGGAGCTGTTTTTT.

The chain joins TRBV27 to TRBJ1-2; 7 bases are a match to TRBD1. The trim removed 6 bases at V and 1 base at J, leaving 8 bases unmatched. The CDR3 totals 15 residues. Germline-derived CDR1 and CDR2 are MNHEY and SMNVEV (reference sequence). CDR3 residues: CASRSSGGINYGYTF. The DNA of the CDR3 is TGTGCCAGCAGGTCCTCAGGGGGTATTAACTATGGCTACACCTTC.

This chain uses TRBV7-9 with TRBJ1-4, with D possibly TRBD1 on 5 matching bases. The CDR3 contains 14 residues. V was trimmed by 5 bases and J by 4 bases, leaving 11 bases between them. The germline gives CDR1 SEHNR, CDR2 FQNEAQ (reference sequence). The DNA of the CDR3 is TGTGCCAGCAGCCCCGGACATATTAATGAAAAACTGTTTTTT. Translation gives CASSPGHINEKLFF.

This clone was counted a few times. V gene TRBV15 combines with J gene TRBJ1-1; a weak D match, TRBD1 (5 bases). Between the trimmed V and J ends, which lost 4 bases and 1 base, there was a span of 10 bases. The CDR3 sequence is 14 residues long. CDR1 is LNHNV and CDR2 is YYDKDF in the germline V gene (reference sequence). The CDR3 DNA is TGTGCCACCAGCAAAATAGACAGGAACACTGAAGCTTTCTTT. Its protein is CATSKIDRNTEAFF.

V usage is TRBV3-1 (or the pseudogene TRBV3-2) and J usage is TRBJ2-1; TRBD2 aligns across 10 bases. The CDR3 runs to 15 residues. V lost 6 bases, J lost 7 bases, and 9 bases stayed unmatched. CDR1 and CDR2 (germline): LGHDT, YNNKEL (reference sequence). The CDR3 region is CASSLASGRSNEQFF. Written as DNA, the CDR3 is TGTGCCAGCAGTCTAGCTAGCGGGAGAAGTAATGAGCAGTTCTTC.

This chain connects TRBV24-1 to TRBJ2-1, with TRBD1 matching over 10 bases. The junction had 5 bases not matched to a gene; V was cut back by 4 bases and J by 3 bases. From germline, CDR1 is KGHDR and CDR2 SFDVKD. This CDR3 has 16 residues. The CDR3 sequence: CATSELGDRGYNEQFF. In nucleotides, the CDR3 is TGTGCCACCAGTGAATTGGGGGACAGGGGCTACAATGAGCAGTTCTTC.

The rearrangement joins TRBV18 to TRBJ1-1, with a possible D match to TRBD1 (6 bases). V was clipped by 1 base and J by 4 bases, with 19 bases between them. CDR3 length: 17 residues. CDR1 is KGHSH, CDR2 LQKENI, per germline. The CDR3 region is CASSPRPGQGQGTEAFF. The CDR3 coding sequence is TGTGCCAGCTCACCACGACCGGGTCAGGGGCAGGGCACTGAAGCTTTCTTT. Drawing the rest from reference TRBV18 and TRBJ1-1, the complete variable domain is NAGVMQNPRHLVRRRGQEARLRCSPMKGHSHVYWYRQLPEEGLKFMVYLQKENIIDESGMPKERFSAEFPKEGPSILRIQQVVRGDSAAYFCASSPRPGQGQGTEAFFGQGTRLTVV.

The CDR3 coding sequence is TGTGCCAGCAGCTCAGGGGTCATCGCACAGGATGGAACTGAAGCTTTCTTT. Its protein product is CASSSGVIAQDGTEAFF. This chain links TRBV7-9 with TRBJ1-1; possible D gene TRBD1, 6 bases. CDR1 is SEHNR, CDR2 FQNEAQ, per germline (reference sequence). The V end was cut by 4 bases, the J end by 5 bases, with 23 bases between. The CDR3 contains 17 residues.

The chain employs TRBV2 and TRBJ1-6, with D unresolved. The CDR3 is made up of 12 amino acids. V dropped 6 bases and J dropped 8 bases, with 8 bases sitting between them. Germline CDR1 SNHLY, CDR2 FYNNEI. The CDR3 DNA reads TGTGCCAGCAGGCTACCCTATTCACCCCTCCACTTT. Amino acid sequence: CASRLPYSPLHF.

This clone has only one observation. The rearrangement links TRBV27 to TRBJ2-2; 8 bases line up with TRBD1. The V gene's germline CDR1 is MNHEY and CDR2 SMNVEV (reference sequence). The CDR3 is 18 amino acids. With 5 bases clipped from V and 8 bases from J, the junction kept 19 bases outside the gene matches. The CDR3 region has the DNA TGTGCCAGCAGTAAACCGACCGGTTTCGGACAGGGTAGGGGGGAGCTGTTTTTT. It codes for CASSKPTGFGQGRGELFF.

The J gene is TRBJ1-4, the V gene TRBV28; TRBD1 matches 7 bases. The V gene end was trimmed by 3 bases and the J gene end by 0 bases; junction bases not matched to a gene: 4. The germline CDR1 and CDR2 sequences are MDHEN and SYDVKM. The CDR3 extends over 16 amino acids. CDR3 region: CASSFHRGTTNEKLFF. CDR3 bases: TGTGCCAGCAGTTTTCACAGGGGAACAACTAATGAAAAACTGTTTTTT.

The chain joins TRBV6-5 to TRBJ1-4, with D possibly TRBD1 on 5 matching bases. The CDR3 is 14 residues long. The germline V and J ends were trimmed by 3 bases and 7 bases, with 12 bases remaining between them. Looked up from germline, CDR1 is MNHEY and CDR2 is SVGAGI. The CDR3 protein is CASSYGGGFEKLFF. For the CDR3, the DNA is TGTGCCAGCAGTTATGGGGGGGGATTTGAAAAACTGTTTTTT.

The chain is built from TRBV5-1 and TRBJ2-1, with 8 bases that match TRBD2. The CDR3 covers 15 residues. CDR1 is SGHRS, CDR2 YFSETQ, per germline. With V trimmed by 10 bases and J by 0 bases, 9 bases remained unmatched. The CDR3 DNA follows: TGCGCCTCCCGGGAGGGGGGCCTCTCCTACAATGAGCAGTTCTTC. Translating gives CASREGGLSYNEQFF.

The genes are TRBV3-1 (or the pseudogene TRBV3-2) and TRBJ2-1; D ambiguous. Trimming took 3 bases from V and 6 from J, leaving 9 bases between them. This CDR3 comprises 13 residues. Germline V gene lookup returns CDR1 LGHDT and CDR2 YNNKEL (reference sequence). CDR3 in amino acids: CASSQDLVNEQFF. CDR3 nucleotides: TGTGCCAGCAGCCAGGATCTAGTCAATGAGCAGTTCTTC.

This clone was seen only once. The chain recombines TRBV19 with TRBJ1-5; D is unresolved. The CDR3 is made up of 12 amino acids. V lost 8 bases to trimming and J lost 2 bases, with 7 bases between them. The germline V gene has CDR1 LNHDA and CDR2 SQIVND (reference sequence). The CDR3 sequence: CASLTGNQPQHF. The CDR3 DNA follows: TGTGCCAGTCTAACAGGCAATCAGCCCCAGCATTTT.

CDR3 loop: CAISESGGNGYTF. CDR3 nucleotides: TGTGCCATCAGTGAGTCGGGAGGGAATGGCTACACCTTC. The V gene is TRBV10-3, the J gene TRBJ1-2, with D unresolved. Germline V CDR1 and CDR2: ENHRY, SYGVKD. The CDR3 loop spans 13 amino acids. V dropped 0 bases and J dropped 6 bases, with 8 bases sitting between them.

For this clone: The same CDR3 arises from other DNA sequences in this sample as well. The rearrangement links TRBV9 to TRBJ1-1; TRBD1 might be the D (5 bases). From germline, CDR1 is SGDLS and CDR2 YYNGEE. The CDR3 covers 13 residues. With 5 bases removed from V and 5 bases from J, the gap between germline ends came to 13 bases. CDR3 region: CASSLGGGTEAFF. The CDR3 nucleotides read TGTGCCAGCAGTTTGGGTGGGGGGACTGAAGCTTTCTTT.

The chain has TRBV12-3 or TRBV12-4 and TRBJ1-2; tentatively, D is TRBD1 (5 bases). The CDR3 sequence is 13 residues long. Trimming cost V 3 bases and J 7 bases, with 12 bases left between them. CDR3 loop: CASSFGQGSGYTF. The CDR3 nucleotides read TGTGCCAGCAGTTTCGGGCAGGGCAGTGGCTACACCTTC.

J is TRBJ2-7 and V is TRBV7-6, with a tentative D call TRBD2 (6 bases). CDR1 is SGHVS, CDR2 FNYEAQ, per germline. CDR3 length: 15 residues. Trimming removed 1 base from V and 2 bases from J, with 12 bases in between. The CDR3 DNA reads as TGTGCCAGCAGCTTAGTTTTAGCGGATACCTACGAGCAGTACTTC. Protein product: CASSLVLADTYEQYF.

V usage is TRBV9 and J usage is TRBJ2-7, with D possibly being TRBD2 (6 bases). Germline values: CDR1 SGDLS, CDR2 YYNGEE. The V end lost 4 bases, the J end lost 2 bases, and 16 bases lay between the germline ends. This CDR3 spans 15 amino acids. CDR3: CASSLRMGGTYEQYF. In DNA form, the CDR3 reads TGTGCCAGCAGCCTCCGAATGGGGGGTACCTACGAGCAGTACTTC.

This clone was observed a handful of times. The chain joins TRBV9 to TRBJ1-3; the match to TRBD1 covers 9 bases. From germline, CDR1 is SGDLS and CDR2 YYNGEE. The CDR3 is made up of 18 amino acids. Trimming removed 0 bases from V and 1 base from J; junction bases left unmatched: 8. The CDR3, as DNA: TGTGCCAGCAGCGTAGCTGTCGGGACAGGGCGTTCTGGAAACACCATATATTTT. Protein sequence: CASSVAVGTGRSGNTIYF.

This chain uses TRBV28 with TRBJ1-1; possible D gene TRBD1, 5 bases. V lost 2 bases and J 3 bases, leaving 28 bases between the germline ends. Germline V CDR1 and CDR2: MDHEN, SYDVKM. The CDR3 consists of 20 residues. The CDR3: CASSLGSGLGGVDRDTEAFF. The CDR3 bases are TGTGCCAGCAGTTTAGGATCAGGGTTGGGTGGGGTCGACCGGGACACTGAAGCTTTCTTT.

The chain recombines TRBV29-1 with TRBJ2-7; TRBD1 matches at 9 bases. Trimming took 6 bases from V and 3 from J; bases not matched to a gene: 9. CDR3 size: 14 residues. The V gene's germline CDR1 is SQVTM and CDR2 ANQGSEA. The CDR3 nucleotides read TGCAGCGTGGGGGACAGGGATCAGTACTACGAGCAGTACTTC. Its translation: CSVGDRDQYYEQYF.

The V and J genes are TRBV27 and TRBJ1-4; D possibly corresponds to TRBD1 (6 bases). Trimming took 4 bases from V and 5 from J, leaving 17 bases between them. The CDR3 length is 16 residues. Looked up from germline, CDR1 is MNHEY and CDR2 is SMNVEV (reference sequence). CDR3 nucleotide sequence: TGTGCCAGCAGTTACGACCCTAGAACAGGGAATGAAAAACTGTTTTTT. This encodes CASSYDPRTGNEKLFF.

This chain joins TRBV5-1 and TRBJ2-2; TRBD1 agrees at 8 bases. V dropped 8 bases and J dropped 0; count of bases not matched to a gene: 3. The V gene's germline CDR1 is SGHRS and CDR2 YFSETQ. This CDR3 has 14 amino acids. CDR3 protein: CASGTGANTGELFF. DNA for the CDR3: TGCGCCAGTGGGACAGGAGCGAACACCGGGGAGCTGTTTTTT.